These T cell receptor beta chains were read from a single sample in a study of T cells in localized non-small cell lung cancer. This table comes from immunoSEQ multiplex PCR, and its TCRdb copy is limited to in-frame clones, with some not included. The profile shows 70,000 to 75,000 clones, approximately 84% of them singletons. Source: peripheral blood, taken before any cancer treatment. The receptors were sampled from a female donor over 55 with stage I lung adenocarcinoma. Each CDR3 is given with its conserved first and last residue. A D gene is named only where the DNA matches it firmly. Clone size appears in some rows only: once, few, many, or a class for an expanded clone.

>TRBJ2-3|TRBV10-3|-|TRBD1
TGTGCCATCAGGGCGACCGAGGGGGCAGGCACAGATACGCAGTATTTT
CAIRATEGAGTDTQYF
>TRBJ2-5|TRBV6-1|-|TRBD2
TGTGCCAGCAGTGCCCTCCGAGGGCGGGGGGGCAAAGAGACCCAGTACTTC
CASSALRGRGGKETQYF
>TRBJ2-7|TRBV27|-|-
TGTGCCAGCGGCCAGGGTGCCTACGAGCAGTACTTC
CASGQGAYEQYF
>TRBJ2-5|TRBV6-5|-|-
TGTGCCAGCAGTTACTCGCCCCAACTAGAGACCCAGTACTTC
CASSYSPQLETQYF
>TRBJ2-2|TRBV6-1|-|TRBD2
TGTGCCAGCAGTGAATTCGCCCCGCTAGCGGGGGGATACACCGGGGAGCTGTTTTTT
CASSEFAPLAGGYTGELFF
>TRBJ2-3|TRBV7-9|-|-
TGTGCCAGCAGCATCCTACAGTGGGGCAGGGCTCCAGGAGATACGCAGTATTTT
CASSILQWGRAPGDTQYF
>TRBJ2-7|TRBV18|once|-
TGTGCCAGCTCACCGTCGTCAGGGACCTACGAGCAGTACTTC
CASSPSSGTYEQYF
>TRBJ1-1|TRBV6-1|-|TRBD1
TGTGCCAGCAGGTCCCTGACAGGGGGAGGAACTGAAGCTTTCTTT
CASRSLTGGGTEAFF
>TRBJ1-2|TRBV9|-|-
TGTGCCAGCGACCACGGGGGGGGTCTAAACTATGGCTACACCTTC
CASDHGGGLNYGYTF
>TRBJ2-1|TRBV11-1|-|-
TGTGCCAGCAGCTTAGTCGGTGGACTCGAGCAGTTCTTC
CASSLVGGLEQFF
>TRBJ2-7|TRBV6-5|-|-
TGTGCCAGCAGTGGAGTTTATCGAGGGAATTACGAGCAGTACTTC
CASSGVYRGNYEQYF
>TRBJ2-5|TRBV7-2|once|-
TGTGCCAGCAGCTTACAAGGGCCGGGGCTCCAGAAGACCCAGTACTTC
CASSLQGPGLQKTQYF
>TRBJ1-6|TRBV6-1|-|TRBD1
TGTGCCAGCAGGACCGGGACAGAGAATTCACCCCTCCACTTT
CASRTGTENSPLHF
>TRBJ2-3|TRBV20-1|-|-
TGCAGTGCTAGAGTAGGGGATACGCAGTATTTT
CSARVGDTQYF
>TRBJ2-2|TRBV25-1|-|-
TGTGCCAGCAGTGTAACCACCGGGGAGCTGTTTTTT
CASSVTTGELFF
>TRBJ2-3|TRBV6-4|few|-
TGTGCCAGCAGTGAGAAGAGCACAGATACGCAGTATTTT
CASSEKSTDTQYF
>TRBJ1-2|TRBV28|-|-
TGTGCCAGCAGTTTAGAGGGGGGTACGCGCTATGGCTACACCTTC
CASSLEGGTRYGYTF
>TRBJ2-7|TRBV6-5|-|-
TGTGCCAGCAGTGAGGGCTACGAGCAGTACTTC
CASSEGYEQYF
>TRBJ1-1|TRBV11-3|-|-
TGTGCCAGCAGCTTAGCCCGGGGGCGGACGACTGAAGCTTTCTTT
CASSLARGRTTEAFF
>TRBJ1-2|TRBV19|-|-
TGTGCCAGTAGTACCGGGACAACACGCTACTACACCTTC
CASSTGTTRYYTF
>TRBJ1-1|TRBV7-9|-|-
TGTGCCAGCAGCCGCGGGAGTACTGAAGCTTTCTTT
CASSRGSTEAFF
>TRBJ2-2|TRBV14|-|-
TGTGCCAGCAGCCGGGACATTCAAAACACCGGGGAGCTGTTTTTT
CASSRDIQNTGELFF